Listed here are 30 T cell receptor beta chains from one sample, sequenced in a study of cytomegalovirus exposure and HLA in healthy donors. Primers included in the PCR were 60 Vbeta and 13 Jbeta primers. Repertoires were generated with immunoSEQ multiplex PCR, while TCRdb's copy carries only in-frame clones and drops some. This sample has some 96,000 clones; under 65% occur once, and the top ten carry roughly 3.2%. Sequenced sample: PBMCs. These receptor sequences come from a man between 60 and 75 years old in good health and CMV-seronegative.

This clone was detected only a few times. The rearrangement uses TRBV19 and TRBJ1-4; 11 bases line up with TRBD1. CDR1 and CDR2 (germline): LNHDA, SQIVND (reference sequence). The CDR3 runs to 16 residues. V lost 5 bases, J lost 7 bases, and 9 bases stayed unmatched. The CDR3 sequence is CASSFPGQGASEKLFF. The CDR3 DNA reads TGTGCCAGTAGTTTTCCCGGACAGGGGGCGAGTGAAAAACTGTTTTTT.

This sequence joins TRBV5-6 and TRBJ1-2; a possible D gene is TRBD1 (6 bases). The CDR3 runs to 14 residues. Trimming left V 0 bases short and J 5 bases short, with 11 bases between. CDR1 and CDR2 from the germline V gene are SGHDT and YYEEEE. The CDR3 nucleotides are TGTGCCAGCAGCTTGGACAGGGAAGCGTATGGCTACACCTTC. It is translated as CASSLDREAYGYTF. The complete variable domain, with remaining parts taken from reference TRBV5-6 and TRBJ1-2, reads DAGVTQSPTHLIKTRGQQVTLRCSPKSGHDTVSWYQQALGQGPQFIFQYYEEEERQRGNFPDRFSGHQFPNYSSELNVNALLLGDSALYLCASSLDREAYGYTFGSGTRLTVV.

This clone was counted only a few times. The chain recombines TRBV7-2 with TRBJ2-1; no definite D call. Germline CDR1 SGHTA, CDR2 FQGNSA. The CDR3 spans 14 residues. V lost 2 bases and J lost 4, with 9 bases in between. For the CDR3, the DNA is TGTGCCAGCAGCTTAATGTCGGAGTACAATGAGCAGTTCTTC. It codes for CASSLMSEYNEQFF.

A few counts support this clone. This chain uses TRBV27 with TRBJ2-1; 7 positions match TRBD2. With 8 bases clipped from V and 9 bases from J, the junction kept 10 bases outside the gene matches. The germline V gene encodes CDR1 MNHEY and CDR2 SMNVEV (reference sequence). This CDR3 has 13 residues. CDR3 bases: TGTGCCAGCTTCGGGGAGGGGCGGGGTGAGCAGTTCTTC. It encodes CASFGEGRGEQFF.

The chain employs TRBV30 and TRBJ1-1; 7 bases align to TRBD1. With 3 bases clipped from V and 1 base from J, the junction kept 8 bases outside the gene matches. Germline V gene data show CDR1 as GTSNPN and CDR2 as SVGIG (reference sequence). The CDR3 is 15 residues long. Here the CDR3 reads CAWRIPDRENTEAFF. Written as DNA, the CDR3 is TGTGCCTGGAGGATACCCGACAGGGAGAACACTGAAGCTTTCTTT.

This clone was recorded once. The chain links TRBV19 to TRBJ2-5, with 15 positions matching TRBD2. CDR1 is LNHDA, CDR2 SQIVND, per germline (reference sequence). This CDR3 region has 17 residues. The V and J ends lost 7 bases and 1 base, in that order; junction bases with no gene match: 7. The CDR3 DNA reads as TGTGCCAGTAATAGGGGACTAGCGGGGGGCCTCCAAGAGACCCAGTACTTC. Amino acid sequence: CASNRGLAGGLQETQYF.

This clone has just a few counts. The chain recombines TRBV29-1 with TRBJ2-6; no clear D. Germline V gene sequence: CDR1 SQVTM, CDR2 ANQGSEA. The CDR3 consists of 16 residues. V was pared by 4 bases and J by 0 bases, with 13 bases between. CDR3 in DNA: TGCAGCGTTGTCCTCACGGAGAGCTCTGGGGCCAACGTCCTGACTTTC. Its translation is CSVVLTESSGANVLTF.

This chain connects TRBV30 to TRBJ2-3, with D uncertain. From germline, CDR1 is GTSNPN and CDR2 SVGIG (reference sequence). Trimming took 2 bases from V and 2 from J, leaving 8 bases between them. The CDR3 is 13 residues long. The CDR3 DNA sequence: TGTGCCTGGAGTACTGGTTTCACAGATACGCAGTATTTT. It translates to CAWSTGFTDTQYF.

This clone was counted a few times. V usage is TRBV5-6 and J usage is TRBJ2-3; 10 bases agree with TRBD2. J lost 4 bases, V lost 0 bases, and 5 bases had no gene match. Germline CDR1 is SGHDT and CDR2 is YYEEEE. This CDR3 comprises 16 residues. CDR3 sequence: CASSLGPSGRSDTQYF. The CDR3 nucleotides are TGTGCCAGCAGCTTGGGTCCTAGCGGGAGATCAGATACGCAGTATTTT.

Only one count was recorded for this clone. This chain uses TRBV6-5 with TRBJ1-2, with TRBD1 as a possible D gene (6 bases). V was trimmed by 5 bases and J by 8 bases, leaving 12 bases between them. From germline, CDR1 is MNHEY and CDR2 SVGAGI. CDR3 length: 12 residues. CDR3 nucleotides: TGTGCCAGCAGTACACAGGGTCGGGGCTACACCTTC. Residues: CASSTQGRGYTF.

The chain is built from TRBV29-1 and TRBJ2-1; TRBD2 is a possible D gene (6 bases). Germline V gene sequence: CDR1 SQVTM, CDR2 ANQGSEA. The V end was cut by 3 bases, the J end by 2 bases, with 17 bases between. The CDR3 contains 16 residues. CDR3 DNA: TGCAGCGTTGATAACTCCGAGACTAGGGCCTACAATGAGCAGTTCTTC. Translation: CSVDNSETRAYNEQFF.

The rearrangement joins TRBV10-1 to TRBJ2-7; 13 bases map to TRBD2. V gave up 6 bases and J gave up 3 bases; unmatched junction bases: 14. Per germline, CDR1 WNHNN and CDR2 SYGVQD (reference sequence). The CDR3 is made up of 18 amino acids. CDR3 loop: CASSGGGTSGMGIYEQYF. CDR3 nucleotides: TGCGCCAGCAGCGGAGGGGGGACTAGCGGGATGGGGATCTACGAGCAGTACTTC.

The V and J genes are TRBV19 and TRBJ2-7, with a possible D match to TRBD2 (5 bases). This CDR3 is built from 15 residues. Germline-derived CDR1 and CDR2 are LNHDA and SQIVND (reference sequence). V was cut by 1 base and J by 0 bases, with 10 bases left in between. The CDR3 region has the DNA TGTGCCAGTAGTATAGTAGTAGGGAGCTCCTACGAGCAGTACTTC. Amino acid sequence: CASSIVVGSSYEQYF.

There are a few counts of this clone. This chain links TRBV2 with TRBJ2-5, with D maybe TRBD1 (6 bases). With 5 bases removed from V and 4 bases from J, the gap between germline ends came to 14 bases. The V gene's germline CDR1 is SNHLY and CDR2 FYNNEI. CDR3 length: 14 amino acids. CDR3 sequence reads: CASSSTGFGETQYF. The CDR3 coding sequence is TGTGCCAGCAGTTCGACAGGCTTCGGAGAGACCCAGTACTTC.

For the CDR3, the DNA is TGTGCCATCAGTGAGGCGGGGGGACAGGGGGCTCTCAATGAGCAGTTCTTC. Its translation is CAISEAGGQGALNEQFF. The J gene is TRBJ2-1, the V gene TRBV10-3, with 12 bases aligning to TRBD1. Trimming took 2 bases from V and 6 from J; bases not matched to a gene: 8. Germline V gene lookup returns CDR1 ENHRY and CDR2 SYGVKD. The CDR3 totals 17 residues.

J is TRBJ2-2 and V is TRBV27; D is uncertain. Per germline, CDR1 MNHEY and CDR2 SMNVEV (reference sequence). The CDR3 is 16 amino acids. V lost 6 bases and J 0 bases, leaving 14 bases between the germline ends. CDR3 sequence reads: CASRSLRQANTGELFF. The DNA for the CDR3 is TGTGCCAGCAGATCCTTACGGCAGGCGAACACCGGGGAGCTGTTTTTT.

The chain links TRBV7-2 to TRBJ2-1; D is perhaps TRBD2 (7 bases). V was shortened by 4 bases and J by 4 bases, with 14 bases between the two germline ends. The CDR3 consists of 15 residues. Germline CDR1 is SGHTA and CDR2 is FQGNSA. CDR3 region: CASSSGGLRYNEQFF. The CDR3, as DNA: TGTGCCAGCAGCTCGGGGGGCCTAAGGTACAATGAGCAGTTCTTC.

This clone has a handful of counts. This chain uses TRBV10-1 with TRBJ2-5, with a weak D call TRBD2 (5 bases). CDR1 and CDR2 (germline): WNHNN, SYGVQD (reference sequence). V dropped 0 bases and J dropped 5 bases, with 19 bases sitting between them. This CDR3 contains 17 residues. CDR3 bases: TGCGCCAGCAGTGAGTCGGGGAGTCCCAACAAGCCGGAGACCCAGTACTTC. It yields the protein CASSESGSPNKPETQYF.

This clone appeared a few times. The gene calls are TRBV7-3 and TRBJ1-1; the D gene is possibly TRBD1 (6 bases). This CDR3 region has 15 residues. Germline CDR1 and CDR2: SGHTA and FQGTGA. With 2 bases removed from V and 1 base from J, the gap between germline ends came to 11 bases. The DNA for the CDR3 is TGTGCCAGCAGCTTATCGGGACAAGCGAACACTGAAGCTTTCTTT. Translated: CASSLSGQANTEAFF.

This sequence joins TRBV27 and TRBJ2-3, with 7 positions matching TRBD1. Germline CDR1 reads MNHEY; CDR2 reads SMNVEV (reference sequence). This CDR3 is 16 amino acids long. The V segment lost 5 bases and the J segment 0 bases; nucleotides outside the gene matches: 8. CDR3 coding DNA: TGTGCCAGCAGTGAAGGAACAGGGGCCAGCACAGATACGCAGTATTTT. Amino acid sequence: CASSEGTGASTDTQYF.

This clone occurred a few times. The chain has TRBV5-1 and TRBJ2-3; perhaps TRBD2 as D (6 bases). V lost 4 bases, J lost 4 bases, and 16 bases lay in between. The CDR3 runs 15 residues. CDR1 SGHRS and CDR2 YFSETQ come from the germline V gene. As DNA, the CDR3 is TGCGCCAGCAGCACCGGGACTCGAGATTCAGATACGCAGTATTTT. Residues: CASSTGTRDSDTQYF.

The chain uses TRBV10-2 and TRBJ2-7, with 9 positions matching TRBD2. The CDR3 totals 14 residues. Trimming removed 8 bases from V and 4 bases from J; junction bases left unmatched: 9. Per germline, CDR1 WSHSY and CDR2 SAAADI. CDR3 in amino acids: CASVKGTSSYEQYF. Here the CDR3 DNA reads TGCGCCAGCGTTAAAGGGACTAGCTCGTACGAGCAGTACTTC.

In its sample, this clone was seen a few times. This rearrangement joins TRBV5-5 to TRBJ2-7, with 9 bases identical to TRBD2. The V segment lost 1 base and the J segment 2 bases; nucleotides outside the gene matches: 4. CDR1 is SGHKS, CDR2 YYEKEE, per germline (reference sequence). The CDR3 has 15 residues. CDR3 nucleotides: TGTGCCAGCAGCTTGAGGCTAGCGGGACCCTACGAGCAGTACTTC. The encoded protein is CASSLRLAGPYEQYF.

The chain employs TRBV19 and TRBJ2-7, with 8 bases lining up with TRBD2. Germline lookup yields CDR1 LNHDA and CDR2 SQIVND (reference sequence). The ends lost 6 bases at V and 2 bases at J; junction bases unmatched: 9. This CDR3 comprises 15 residues. The DNA of the CDR3 is TGTGCCAGTAGCGAAACTAGCGGACCCACCTACGAGCAGTACTTC. This encodes CASSETSGPTYEQYF.

V and J are TRBV5-6 and TRBJ2-2; 8 nucleotides agree with TRBD1. Germline assignment: CDR1 SGHDT and CDR2 YYEEEE. V trimming: 7 bases; J trimming: 1 base; junction bases outside the gene matches: 9. This CDR3 has 16 amino acids. CDR3 amino acids: CASAPPGQVNTGELFF. In DNA, the CDR3 is TGTGCCAGCGCCCCTCCGGGACAGGTGAACACCGGGGAGCTGTTTTTT.

The chain uses TRBV5-1 and TRBJ1-2; D call uncertain. Between the trimmed V and J ends, which lost 4 bases and 2 bases, there was a span of 21 bases. Germline V gene sequence: CDR1 SGHRS, CDR2 YFSETQ. The CDR3 runs to 17 residues. The CDR3 reads CASSLFPGAEPNYGYTF. DNA for the CDR3: TGCGCCAGCAGCCTTTTTCCCGGAGCAGAGCCAAACTATGGCTACACCTTC. Full variable domain (rest looked up from reference TRBV5-1 and TRBJ1-2): KAGVTQTPRYLIKTRGQQVTLSCSPISGHRSVSWYQQTPGQGLQFLFEYFSETQRNKGNFPGRFSGRQFSNSRSEMNVSTLELGDSALYLCASSLFPGAEPNYGYTFGSGTRLTVV.

This chain uses TRBV30 with TRBJ2-1; possible D gene TRBD2, 7 bases. V dropped 5 bases and J dropped 0 bases, with 26 bases sitting between them. The germline CDR1 and CDR2 sequences are GTSNPN and SVGIG (reference sequence). CDR3 length equals 19 residues. CDR3 DNA: TGTGCCTGGGTTCCTCGGACTATTCTAGCGGACAGCTCCTACAATGAGCAGTTCTTC. Protein sequence: CAWVPRTILADSSYNEQFF.

This chain connects TRBV6-1 to TRBJ2-1; 7 bases are shared with TRBD2. The CDR3 is 13 amino acids. J lost 9 bases, V lost 4 bases, and 6 bases had no gene match. Looked up from germline, CDR1 is MNHNS and CDR2 is SASEGT. The CDR3 DNA reads TGTGCCAGCAGTGTCTGGCGGGAGACTGAGCAGTTCTTC. It yields the protein CASSVWRETEQFF.

This clone was seen more than once but under ten times. This sequence joins TRBV2 and TRBJ2-7; TRBD2 aligns across 8 bases. The V gene's germline CDR1 is SNHLY and CDR2 FYNNEI. V gave up 9 bases and J gave up 3 bases; unmatched junction bases: 7. The CDR3 is made up of 13 amino acids. The CDR3 DNA sequence: TGTGCCAGTGGAAGGACTAGCCGCTACGAGCAGTACTTC. This gives the protein CASGRTSRYEQYF.

The V gene is TRBV28, the J gene TRBJ2-7, with unresolved D. The CDR3 length is 12 residues. Germline V gene data show CDR1 as MDHEN and CDR2 as SYDVKM. Trimming removed 2 bases at V and 5 bases at J, with 7 bases between. The CDR3 loop is CASSLLRNEQYF. CDR3 sequence (DNA): TGTGCCAGCAGTTTACTTAGAAACGAGCAGTACTTC.